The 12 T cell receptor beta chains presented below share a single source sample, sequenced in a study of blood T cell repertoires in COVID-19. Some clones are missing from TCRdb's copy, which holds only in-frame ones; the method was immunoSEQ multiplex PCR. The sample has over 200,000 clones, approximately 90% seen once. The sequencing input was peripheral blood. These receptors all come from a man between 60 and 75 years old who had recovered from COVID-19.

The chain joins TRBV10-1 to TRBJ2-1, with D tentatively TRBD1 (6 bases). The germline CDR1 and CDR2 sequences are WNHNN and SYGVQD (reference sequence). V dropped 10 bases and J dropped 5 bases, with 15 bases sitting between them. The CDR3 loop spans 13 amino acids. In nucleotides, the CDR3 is TGCGCCACCGCTTGGGGGCACAACAATGAGCAGTTCTTC. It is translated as CATAWGHNNEQFF.

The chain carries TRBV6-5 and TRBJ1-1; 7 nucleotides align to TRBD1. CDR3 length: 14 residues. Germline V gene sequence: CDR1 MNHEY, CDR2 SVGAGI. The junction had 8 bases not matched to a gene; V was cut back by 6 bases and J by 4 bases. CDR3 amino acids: CASSADRVGTEAFF. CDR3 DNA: TGTGCCAGCAGCGCCGACAGGGTGGGCACTGAAGCTTTCTTT.

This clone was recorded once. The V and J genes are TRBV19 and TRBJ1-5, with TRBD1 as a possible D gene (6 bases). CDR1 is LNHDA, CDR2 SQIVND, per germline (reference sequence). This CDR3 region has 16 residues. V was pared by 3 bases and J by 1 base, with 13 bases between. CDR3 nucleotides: TGTGCCAGTAGTATCCGCAGGGGCGCAAGCAATCAGCCCCAGCATTTT. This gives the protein CASSIRRGASNQPQHF.

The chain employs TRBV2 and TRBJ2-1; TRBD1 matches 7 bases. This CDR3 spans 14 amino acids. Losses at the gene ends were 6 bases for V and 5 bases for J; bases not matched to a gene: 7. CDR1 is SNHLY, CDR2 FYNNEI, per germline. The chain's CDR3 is CASSVDRVNNEQFF. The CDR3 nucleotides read TGTGCCAGCAGCGTCGACAGGGTCAACAATGAGCAGTTCTTC.

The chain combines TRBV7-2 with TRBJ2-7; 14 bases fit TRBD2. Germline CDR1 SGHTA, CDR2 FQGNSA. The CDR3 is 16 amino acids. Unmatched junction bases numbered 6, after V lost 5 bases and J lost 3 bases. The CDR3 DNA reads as TGTGCCAGCAGCCCAAGGACTAGCGGGGGGAGCTACGAGCAGTACTTC. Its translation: CASSPRTSGGSYEQYF.

CDR3 in DNA: TGTGCCAGCAGTACATCGGACAGGTTTAATGAAAAACTGTTTTTT. Translated, it gives CASSTSDRFNEKLFF. The rearrangement links TRBV28 to TRBJ1-4; 7 nucleotides line up with TRBD1. Trimming at V came to 5 bases and at J to 4 bases, leaving 7 bases not matched to a gene. Germline V lookup: CDR1 MDHEN, CDR2 SYDVKM. The CDR3 consists of 15 residues.

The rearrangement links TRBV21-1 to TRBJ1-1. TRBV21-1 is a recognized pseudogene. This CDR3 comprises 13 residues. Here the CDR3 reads CASSMTRGTEAFF. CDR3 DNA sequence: TGTGCCAGCAGCATGACACGAGGGACTGAAGCTTTCTTT.

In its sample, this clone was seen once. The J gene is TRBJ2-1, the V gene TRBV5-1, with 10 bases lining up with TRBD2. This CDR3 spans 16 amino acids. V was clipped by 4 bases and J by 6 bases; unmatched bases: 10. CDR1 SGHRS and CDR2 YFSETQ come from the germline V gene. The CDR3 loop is CASSPEASGSPNEQFF. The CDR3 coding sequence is TGCGCCAGCAGCCCGGAGGCTAGCGGGAGTCCCAATGAGCAGTTCTTC.

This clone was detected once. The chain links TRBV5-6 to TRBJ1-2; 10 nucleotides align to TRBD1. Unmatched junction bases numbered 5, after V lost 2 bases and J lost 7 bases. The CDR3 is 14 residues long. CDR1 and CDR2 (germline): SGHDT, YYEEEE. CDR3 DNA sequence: TGTGCCAGCAGCTTTCCCGACAGGGGGCTTGGCTACACCTTC. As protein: CASSFPDRGLGYTF. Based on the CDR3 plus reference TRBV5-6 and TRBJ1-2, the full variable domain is DAGVTQSPTHLIKTRGQQVTLRCSPKSGHDTVSWYQQALGQGPQFIFQYYEEEERQRGNFPDRFSGHQFPNYSSELNVNALLLGDSALYLCASSFPDRGLGYTFGSGTRLTVV.

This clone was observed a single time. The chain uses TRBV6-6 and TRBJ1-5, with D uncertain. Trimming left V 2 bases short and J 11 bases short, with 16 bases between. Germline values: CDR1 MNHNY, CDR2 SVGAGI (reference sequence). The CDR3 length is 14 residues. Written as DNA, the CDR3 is TGTGCCAGCAGTTACGCGGACTCCGGTTCAGCCCAGCATTTT. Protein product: CASSYADSGSAQHF.

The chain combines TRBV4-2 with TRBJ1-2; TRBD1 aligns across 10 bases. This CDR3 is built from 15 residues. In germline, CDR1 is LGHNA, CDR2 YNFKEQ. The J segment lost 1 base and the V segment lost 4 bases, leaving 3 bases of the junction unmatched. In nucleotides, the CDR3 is TGTGCCAGCAGCCGACAGGGGGCAGGTAACTATGGCTACACCTTC. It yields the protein CASSRQGAGNYGYTF.

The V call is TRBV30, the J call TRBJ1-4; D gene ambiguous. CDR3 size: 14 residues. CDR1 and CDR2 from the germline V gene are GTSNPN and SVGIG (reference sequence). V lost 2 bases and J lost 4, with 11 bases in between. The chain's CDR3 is CAWSPPSLNEKLFF. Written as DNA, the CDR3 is TGTGCCTGGAGTCCCCCGAGCCTTAATGAAAAACTGTTTTTT.